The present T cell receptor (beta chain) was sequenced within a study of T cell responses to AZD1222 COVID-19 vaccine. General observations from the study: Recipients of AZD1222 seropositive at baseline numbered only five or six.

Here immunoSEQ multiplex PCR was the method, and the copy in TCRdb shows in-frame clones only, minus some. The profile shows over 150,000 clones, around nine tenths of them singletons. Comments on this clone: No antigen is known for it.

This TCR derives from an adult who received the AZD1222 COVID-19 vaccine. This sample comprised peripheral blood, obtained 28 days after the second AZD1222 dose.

The DNA for the CDR3 is TGTGCCAGCAGTCCGAAAGGTATAAGGACAGGGTTCGCAGAGACCCAGTACTTC. Amino acids: CASSPKGIRTGFAETQYF. J is TRBJ2-5 and V is TRBV27; 8 bases align to TRBD1. This CDR3 has 18 residues. Germline V lookup: CDR1 MNHEY, CDR2 SMNVEV (reference sequence). V was clipped by 5 bases and J by 4 bases; unmatched bases: 18.